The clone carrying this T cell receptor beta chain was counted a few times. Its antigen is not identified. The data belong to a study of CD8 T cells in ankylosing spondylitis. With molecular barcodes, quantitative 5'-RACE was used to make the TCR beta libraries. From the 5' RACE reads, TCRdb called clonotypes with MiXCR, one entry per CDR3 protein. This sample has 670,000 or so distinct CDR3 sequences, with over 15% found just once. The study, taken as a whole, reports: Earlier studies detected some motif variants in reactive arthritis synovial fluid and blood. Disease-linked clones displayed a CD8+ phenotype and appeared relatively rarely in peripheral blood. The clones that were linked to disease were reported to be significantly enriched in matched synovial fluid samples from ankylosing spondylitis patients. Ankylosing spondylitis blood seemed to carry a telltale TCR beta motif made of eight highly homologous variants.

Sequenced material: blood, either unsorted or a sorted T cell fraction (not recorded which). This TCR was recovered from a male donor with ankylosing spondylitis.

CDR3 protein: CASSLRAGLANNEQFF. The CDR3 coding sequence is TGCGCCAGCAGCCTACGAGCGGGACTAGCCAACAATGAGCAGTTCTTC. The gene calls are TRBV4-1 and TRBJ2-1; 9 bases are a match to TRBD2. The CDR3 runs to 16 residues. V was clipped by 4 bases and J by 5 bases; unmatched bases: 9. From germline, CDR1 is MGHRA and CDR2 YSYEKL.